One sample yielded the 9 T cell receptor beta chains listed below, sequenced in a study of graft-versus-host responses after intestinal transplantation. Responders (approximately 200,000, CFSE-labeled) were co-plated with approximately 200,000 irradiated, violet-dye-labeled stimulators. The table came from immunoSEQ multiplex PCR; TCRdb's copy has only in-frame clones and leaves some out. Of more than 9,500 clones in the sample, roughly a third were seen once. The material was alloreactive CD8+ T cells from a mixed lymphocyte reaction culture, obtained before intestinal transplant. This sample's subset: CFSE-low proliferating T cells sorted from roughly six-day pre-transplant mixed lymphocyte reaction (GvH or HvG direction). The origin of the receptors is a human patient who received an intestinal transplant.

V gene TRBV9 combines with J gene TRBJ2-5; no clear D. Judging by the DNA end, TRBJ2-7 fits better; the J call may be wrong. CDR1 and CDR2 from the germline V gene are SGDLS and YYNGEE. The length of the CDR3 is 14 residues. CDR3 residues: CASSVAVSNYEQYF. The CDR3 nucleotides read TGTGCCAGCAGCGTAGCCGTCAGTAACTACGAGCAGTACTTC.

V and J are TRBV4-3 and TRBJ2-5; no clear D. The J call may be mistaken, given a closer DNA end match to TRBJ2-7. The CDR3 spans 15 residues. Germline CDR1 and CDR2: LGHNA and YSLEER. The CDR3 DNA is TGCGCCAGCAGCCCCTCCGACATCTCAACATACGAGCAGTACTTC. Translation gives CASSPSDISTYEQYF.

This clone turned up a few times. This rearrangement joins TRBV18 to TRBJ1-2; no clear D. Germline values: CDR1 KGHSH, CDR2 LQKENI. V was trimmed by 3 bases and J by 8 bases, leaving 13 bases between them. The CDR3 is 13 residues long. The CDR3 DNA reads TGTGCCAGCTCACCCTACGGCGGAGAAGGCTACACCTTC. Translated: CASSPYGGEGYTF. Full variable domain (remainder filled in from reference TRBV18 and TRBJ1-2): NAGVMQNPRHLVRRRGQEARLRCSPMKGHSHVYWYRQLPEEGLKFMVYLQKENIIDESGMPKERFSAEFPKEGPSILRIQQVVRGDSAAYFCASSPYGGEGYTFGSGTRLTVV.

The J gene is TRBJ2-7, the V gene TRBV4-3; no definite D call. V lost 6 bases and J 0 bases, leaving 9 bases between the germline ends. The CDR3 loop spans 13 amino acids. Germline lookup yields CDR1 LGHNA and CDR2 YSLEER. The CDR3 region is CASRDQSSYEQYF. CDR3 bases: TGCGCCAGCAGGGACCAGAGCTCCTACGAGCAGTACTTC.

The genes are TRBV6-1 and TRBJ2-3, with D unclear. CDR3 length: 13 amino acids. Looked up from germline, CDR1 is MNHNS and CDR2 is SASEGT. Trimming left V 7 bases short and J 3 bases short, with 11 bases between. CDR3 sequence: CASTEPLTDTQYF. CDR3 DNA sequence: TGTGCCAGCACAGAACCCCTGACAGATACGCAGTATTTT.

The chain couples TRBV28 to TRBJ2-5, with D possibly TRBD2 on 6 matching bases. Trimming took 6 bases from V and 0 from J, leaving 17 bases between them. The CDR3 is 16 residues long. The germline V gene encodes CDR1 MDHEN and CDR2 SYDVKM. In nucleotides, the CDR3 is TGTGCCAGCAGGGGACTCGCGGAAGGGTACCAAGAGACCCAGTACTTC. It yields the protein CASRGLAEGYQETQYF.

This clone was detected a few times. The chain carries TRBV27 and TRBJ1-2, with D maybe TRBD1 (5 bases). The CDR3 is 14 residues long. V lost 5 bases and J lost 6, with 16 bases in between. From germline, CDR1 is MNHEY and CDR2 SMNVEV (reference sequence). For the CDR3, the DNA is TGTGCCAGCAGTCCGACCGGGGCTAGGGATGGCTACACCTTC. This codes for CASSPTGARDGYTF.

J is TRBJ1-1 and V is TRBV6-5; no definite D call. The V end lost 6 bases, the J end lost 4 bases, and 9 bases lay between the germline ends. Germline V gene lookup returns CDR1 MNHEY and CDR2 SVGAGI. The CDR3 runs 12 residues. The CDR3 DNA reads TGTGCCAGCAGCGTCCCCTCCACTGAAGCTTTCTTT. Translation: CASSVPSTEAFF.

This clone was observed a few times. The rearrangement links TRBV4-3 to TRBJ2-1; a weak D match, TRBD2 (6 bases). Between the trimmed V and J ends, which lost 3 bases and 8 bases, there was a span of 26 bases. The CDR3 has 18 residues. Germline V lookup: CDR1 LGHNA, CDR2 YSLEER. DNA of the CDR3: TGCGCCAGCAGCCACACGTCGGGCATTCTAGCGAGGATCGATGAGCAGTTCTTC. This encodes CASSHTSGILARIDEQFF.